This TCR beta chain comes out of a study of cytomegalovirus exposure and HLA in healthy donors. The donors gave bone marrow, and they were healthy. Though nominally healthy at sampling, donors likely had unrecorded immune exposures. PCR was performed using 60 Vbeta and 13 Jbeta primers. TCRdb's table, derived via immunoSEQ multiplex PCR, lists solely in-frame clones and lacks some. The repertoire consists of about 120,000 clones, with about 80% occurring once and the leading ten covering 1.5%. A note on this clone: As yet, its antigen is unknown.

Study observations and caveats: In a later analysis, HLA-associated beta chains showed higher expansion and lower generation probabilities than comparable chains. Later on, an analysis found that several of the most significant clusters appeared to be linked to common viral pathogens, which included parvovirus B19.

The CDR3 runs 15 residues. Germline lookup yields CDR1 SNHLY and CDR2 FYNNEI. This chain links TRBV2 with TRBJ2-2; TRBD1 matches at 7 bases. The sample comprised PBMCs. The sequence came from a young woman in good health and CMV-seronegative. CDR3 in DNA: TGTGCATCCCGAGGCCCTGGGACAGTCACCGGGGAGCTGTTTTTT. As protein: CASRGPGTVTGELFF.